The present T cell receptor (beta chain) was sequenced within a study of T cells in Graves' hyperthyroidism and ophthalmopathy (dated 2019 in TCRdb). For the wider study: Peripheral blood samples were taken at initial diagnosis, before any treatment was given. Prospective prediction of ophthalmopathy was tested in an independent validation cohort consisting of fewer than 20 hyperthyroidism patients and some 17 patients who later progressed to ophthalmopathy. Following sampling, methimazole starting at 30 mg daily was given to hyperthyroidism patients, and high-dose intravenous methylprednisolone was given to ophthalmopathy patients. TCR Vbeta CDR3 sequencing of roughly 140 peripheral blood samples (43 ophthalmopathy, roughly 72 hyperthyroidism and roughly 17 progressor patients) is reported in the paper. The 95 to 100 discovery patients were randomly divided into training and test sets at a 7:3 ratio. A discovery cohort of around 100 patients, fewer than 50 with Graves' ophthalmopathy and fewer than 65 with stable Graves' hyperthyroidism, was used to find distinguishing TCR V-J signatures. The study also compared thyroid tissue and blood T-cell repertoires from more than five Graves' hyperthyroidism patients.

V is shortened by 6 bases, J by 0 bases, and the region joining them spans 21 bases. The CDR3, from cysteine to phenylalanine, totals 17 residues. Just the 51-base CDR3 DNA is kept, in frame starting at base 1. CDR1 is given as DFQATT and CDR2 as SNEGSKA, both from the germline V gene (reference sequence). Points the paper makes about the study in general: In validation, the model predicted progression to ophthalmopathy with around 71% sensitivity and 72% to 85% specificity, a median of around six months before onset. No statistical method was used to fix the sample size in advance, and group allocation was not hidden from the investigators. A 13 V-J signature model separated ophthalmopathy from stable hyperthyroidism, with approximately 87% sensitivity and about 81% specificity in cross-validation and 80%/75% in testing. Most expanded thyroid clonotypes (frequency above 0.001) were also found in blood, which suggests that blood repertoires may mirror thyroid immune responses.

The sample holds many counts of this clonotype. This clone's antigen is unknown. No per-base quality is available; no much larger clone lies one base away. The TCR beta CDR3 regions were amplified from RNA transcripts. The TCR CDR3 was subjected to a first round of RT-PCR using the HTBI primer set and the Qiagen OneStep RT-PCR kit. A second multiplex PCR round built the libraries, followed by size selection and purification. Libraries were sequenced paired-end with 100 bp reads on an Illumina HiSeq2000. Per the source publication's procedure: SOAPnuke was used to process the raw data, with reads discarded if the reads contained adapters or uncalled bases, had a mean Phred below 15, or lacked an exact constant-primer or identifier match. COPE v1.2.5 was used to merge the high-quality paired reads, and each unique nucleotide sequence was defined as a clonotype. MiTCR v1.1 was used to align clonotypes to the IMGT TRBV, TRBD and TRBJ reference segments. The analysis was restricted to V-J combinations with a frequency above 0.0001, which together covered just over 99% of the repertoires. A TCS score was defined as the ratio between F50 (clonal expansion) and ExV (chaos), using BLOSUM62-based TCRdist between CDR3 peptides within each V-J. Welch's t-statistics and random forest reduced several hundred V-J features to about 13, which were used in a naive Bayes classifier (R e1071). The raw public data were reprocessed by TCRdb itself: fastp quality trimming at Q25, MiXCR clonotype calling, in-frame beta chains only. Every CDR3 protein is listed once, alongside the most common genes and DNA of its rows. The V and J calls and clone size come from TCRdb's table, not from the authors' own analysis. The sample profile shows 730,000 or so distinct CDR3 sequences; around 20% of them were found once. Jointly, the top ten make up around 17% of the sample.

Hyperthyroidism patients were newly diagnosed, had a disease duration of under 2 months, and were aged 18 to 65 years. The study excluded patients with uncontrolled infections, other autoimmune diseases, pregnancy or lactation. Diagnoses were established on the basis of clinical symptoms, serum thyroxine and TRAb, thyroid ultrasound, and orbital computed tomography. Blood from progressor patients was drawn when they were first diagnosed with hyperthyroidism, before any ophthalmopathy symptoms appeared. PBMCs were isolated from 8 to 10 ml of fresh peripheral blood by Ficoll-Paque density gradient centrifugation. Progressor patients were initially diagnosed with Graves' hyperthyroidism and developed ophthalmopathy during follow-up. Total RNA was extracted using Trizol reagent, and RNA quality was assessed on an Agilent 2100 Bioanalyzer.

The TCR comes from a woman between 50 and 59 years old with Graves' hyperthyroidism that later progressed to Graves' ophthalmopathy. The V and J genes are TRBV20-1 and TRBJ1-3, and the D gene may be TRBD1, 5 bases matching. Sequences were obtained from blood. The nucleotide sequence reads TGCAGTGCCCTTAACCGGGACTTTGGTGCCTCTGGAAACACCATATATTTT. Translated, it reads CSALNRDFGASGNTIYF.